This passage covers 17 T cell receptor beta chains from one sample sequenced in a study of beta chain features in type 1 diabetes. As every portion of the isolated RNA was reverse transcribed, the sequencing read expressed TCRB transcripts. TCRdb's copy holds only in-frame clones and misses some; the assay was immunoSEQ multiplex PCR. Of more than 300,000 clones detected, less than 10% appear once; the ten largest clones hold less than 0.45%. Sequenced input: central memory CD4+ T cells from blood. The receptors here all came from a woman aged 18-29 years in good health.

This clone was seen more than once but under ten times. The chain couples TRBV28 to TRBJ1-1; weak D call: TRBD1 (5 bases). This CDR3 has 15 residues. The germline V gene encodes CDR1 MDHEN and CDR2 SYDVKM. Between the trimmed V and J ends, which lost 2 bases and 5 bases, there was a span of 15 bases. The CDR3 region has the DNA TGTGCCAGCAGTTTAAGTGTGGGGCGTGGGACTGAAGCTTTCTTT. This codes for CASSLSVGRGTEAFF.

CDR3 residues: CATTGLAGVGDTQYF. Written as DNA, the CDR3 is TGTGCCACCACGGGACTAGCGGGAGTTGGAGATACGCAGTATTTT. This chain links TRBV28 with TRBJ2-3, with 14 bases that match TRBD2. The V gene end was trimmed by 10 bases and the J gene end by 5 bases; junction bases not matched to a gene: 8. The CDR3 length is 15 residues. The germline V gene has CDR1 MDHEN and CDR2 SYDVKM.

In its sample, this clone was seen many times. This rearrangement joins TRBV5-6 to TRBJ1-2, with D tentatively TRBD1 (5 bases). Germline values: CDR1 SGHDT, CDR2 YYEEEE. The CDR3 is made up of 11 amino acids. Trimming removed 6 bases at V and 8 bases at J, with 11 bases between. CDR3 in amino acids: CASTSSGGYTF. The DNA for the CDR3 is TGTGCCAGCACTTCCTCAGGGGGCTACACCTTC.

V gene TRBV7-6 combines with J gene TRBJ2-4; 8 positions match TRBD2. Trimming at V came to 1 base and at J to 4 bases, leaving 15 bases not matched to a gene. Germline V gene sequence: CDR1 SGHVS, CDR2 FNYEAQ. The CDR3 consists of 19 residues. CDR3 residues: CASSLERLSPSGLKNIQYF. In DNA, the CDR3 is TGTGCCAGCAGCTTAGAGAGATTGTCCCCTAGCGGGCTTAAAAACATTCAGTACTTC.

This clone was seen a few times. V and J are TRBV25-1 and TRBJ2-1, with no clear D. The V end lost 10 bases, the J end lost 4 bases, and 17 bases lay between the germline ends. The germline V gene has CDR1 MGHDK and CDR2 SYGVNS. This CDR3 spans 14 amino acids. The CDR3 region is CATRRLEEYNEQFF. CDR3 nucleotides: TGTGCCACCAGACGACTCGAAGAATACAATGAGCAGTTCTTC.

This chain joins TRBV11-1 and TRBJ2-5; 9 bases are a match to TRBD1. Germline CDR1 and CDR2: SGHAT and FQDESV (reference sequence). The CDR3 runs 15 residues. The V and J ends lost 5 bases and 5 bases, in that order; junction bases with no gene match: 9. CDR3 bases: TGTGCCAGCAGCACCGGGACAGGGTATTCGGAGACCCAGTACTTC. Its protein is CASSTGTGYSETQYF. The complete variable domain, with remaining parts taken from reference TRBV11-1 and TRBJ2-5, reads EAEVAQSPRYKITEKSQAVAFWCDPISGHATLYWYRQILGQGPELLVQFQDESVVDDSQLPKDRFSAERLKGVDSTLKIQPAELGDSAMYLCASSTGTGYSETQYFGPGTRLLVL.

The chain joins TRBV11-3 to TRBJ1-5; D remains unclear. V was cut by 1 base and J by 0 bases, with 4 bases left in between. The CDR3 runs 14 residues. Germline lookup yields CDR1 SGHNT and CDR2 YENEEA. Here the CDR3 DNA reads TGTGCCAGCAGCTTAGTGAATAGCAATCAGCCCCAGCATTTT. It encodes CASSLVNSNQPQHF.

Only a few counts were recorded for this clone. This rearrangement joins TRBV6-5 to TRBJ2-2, with D hard to call. CDR1 MNHEY and CDR2 SVGAGI come from the germline V gene. The CDR3 sequence is 11 residues long. V was clipped by 7 bases and J by 2 bases, with 2 bases between them. This CDR3 reads CASKNTGELFF. In DNA form, the CDR3 reads TGTGCCAGCAAAAACACCGGGGAGCTGTTTTTT.

The chain carries TRBV28 and TRBJ2-7; D unclear. The V and J ends lost 6 bases and 6 bases respectively, with 18 bases between them. This CDR3 region has 14 residues. From germline, CDR1 is MDHEN and CDR2 SYDVKM. The CDR3 DNA sequence: TGTGCCAGCAGCCGAAAAGGTCGAGGATTCGAGCAGTACTTC. It specifies CASSRKGRGFEQYF.

This clone appeared a few times. V is TRBV5-4 and J is TRBJ1-1; D uncertain. The germline V and J ends were trimmed by 5 bases and 8 bases, with 16 bases remaining between them. Germline V gives CDR1 SGHNT, CDR2 YYREEE (reference sequence). CDR3 length: 13 amino acids. Written as DNA, the CDR3 is TGTGCCAGCAGTCCGGCCTTCGACATGGAAGCTTTCTTT. Protein product: CASSPAFDMEAFF.

This sequence joins TRBV7-6 and TRBJ2-2; tentatively, D is TRBD1 or TRBD2 (5 bases each). The CDR3 has 15 residues. Germline V gene lookup returns CDR1 SGHVS and CDR2 FNYEAQ. V dropped 3 bases and J dropped 0 bases, with 8 bases sitting between them. This chain's CDR3 is CASSLGTANTGELFF. In DNA form, the CDR3 reads TGTGCCAGCAGCTTGGGGACCGCGAACACCGGGGAGCTGTTTTTT.

This clone has only a few counts. The chain couples TRBV18 to TRBJ1-4, with D unresolved. In germline, CDR1 is KGHSH, CDR2 LQKENI. The CDR3 is made up of 14 amino acids. Trimming removed 3 bases at V and 2 bases at J, with 7 bases between. The CDR3 DNA sequence: TGTGCCAGCTCACCGGGGATGACTAATGAAAAACTGTTTTTT. The encoded protein is CASSPGMTNEKLFF.

This clone appeared a few times. The V and J genes are TRBV7-9 and TRBJ1-4, with D possibly matching TRBD1 (6 bases). From germline, CDR1 is SEHNR and CDR2 FQNEAQ (reference sequence). This CDR3 is built from 15 residues. The ends were cut back, 2 bases at V and 5 bases at J, with 12 bases in the middle. In nucleotides, the CDR3 is TGTGCCAGCAGCTTAACCCAGGGGTCCAATGAAAAACTGTTTTTT. Amino acids: CASSLTQGSNEKLFF.

The chain links TRBV19 to TRBJ2-2, with D possibly being TRBD2 (6 bases). The length of the CDR3 is 16 residues. Germline CDR1 and CDR2: LNHDA and SQIVND (reference sequence). V was clipped by 7 bases and J by 2 bases, with 17 bases between them. The CDR3 sequence: CASTLGLPLNTGELFF. CDR3 DNA sequence: TGTGCCAGTACCCTAGGACTACCATTAAACACCGGGGAGCTGTTTTTT.

In its sample, this clone was seen a few times. V gene TRBV4-1 combines with J gene TRBJ1-5, with unresolved D. The length of the CDR3 is 13 residues. V was cut by 0 bases and J by 3 bases, with 3 bases left in between. Germline V gene data show CDR1 as MGHRA and CDR2 as YSYEKL. CDR3 sequence: CASSQDPNQPQHF. The CDR3 nucleotides are TGCGCCAGCAGCCAAGATCCCAATCAGCCCCAGCATTTT.

In this sample, this clone turned up a few times. This rearrangement joins TRBV25-1 to TRBJ2-7; D is unresolved. Per the germline V gene, CDR1 is MGHDK and CDR2 is SYGVNS. V lost 7 bases and J 3 bases, leaving 10 bases between the germline ends. The CDR3 runs to 12 residues. The CDR3 DNA reads as TGTGCCAGCACCGACGACGGCTACGAGCAGTACTTC. Its protein is CASTDDGYEQYF.

This clone was found many times. V and J are TRBV7-9 and TRBJ2-4; D unresolved. The V gene's germline CDR1 is SEHNR and CDR2 FQNEAQ (reference sequence). The CDR3 runs 15 residues. Deletions cut 5 bases from V and 1 base from J, with 12 bases between. CDR3 DNA: TGTGCCAGCAGCCCGTTAGACACCGCCAAAAACATTCAGTACTTC. It translates to CASSPLDTAKNIQYF.